These 23 T cell receptor beta chains originate from one sample sequenced in a study of lymphopenia after photon versus proton radiotherapy. Sequencing was performed with immunoSEQ multiplex PCR; in TCRdb, only in-frame clones are kept and a portion is missing. The table lists 89,000 or so clones, 65% to 85% of them singletons. Source: peripheral blood, taken from a patient treated with proton-based radiotherapy. The receptors stem from a man aged 55 to 70 with pancreatic cancer.

This clone has just one count. The chain carries TRBV19 and TRBJ1-2; possibly TRBD1 for D (5 bases). Germline-derived CDR1 and CDR2 are LNHDA and SQIVND (reference sequence). V was trimmed by 3 bases and J by 4 bases, leaving 18 bases between them. This CDR3 region has 16 residues. The CDR3 coding sequence is TGTGCCAGTAGTATTCGGTCGGACATCGACGGCTATGGCTACACCTTC. Protein sequence: CASSIRSDIDGYGYTF. Full variable domain (outside the CDR3, taken from reference TRBV19 and TRBJ1-2): DGGITQSPKYLFRKEGQNVTLSCEQNLNHDAMYWYRQDPGQGLRLIYYSQIVNDFQKGDIAEGYSVSREKKESFPLTVTSAQKNPTAFYLCASSIRSDIDGYGYTFGSGTRLTVV.

The V call is TRBV7-8, the J call TRBJ2-7; 11 bases map to TRBD2. CDR1 SGHVS and CDR2 FQNEAQ come from the germline V gene. CDR3 length: 16 residues. The ends lost 5 bases at V and 4 bases at J; junction bases unmatched: 10. The CDR3 bases are TGTGCCAGCAGCCCGATACTAGCGGGAGTTACTTACGAGCAGTACTTC. It yields the protein CASSPILAGVTYEQYF.

The gene calls are TRBV7-9 and TRBJ2-6; TRBD2 matches 8 bases. This CDR3 region has 17 residues. V lost 5 bases, J lost 2 bases, and 8 bases stayed unmatched. Looked up from germline, CDR1 is SEHNR and CDR2 is FQNEAQ (reference sequence). The CDR3 here is CASSPPGGAPGANVLTF. The CDR3 bases are TGTGCCAGCAGCCCTCCCGGGGGGGCGCCTGGGGCCAACGTCCTGACTTTC.

The chain recombines TRBV7-2 with TRBJ2-2; TRBD1 or TRBD2 may be the D gene (5 bases each). Germline V gene sequence: CDR1 SGHTA, CDR2 FQGNSA. V lost 7 bases and J 6 bases, leaving 18 bases between the germline ends. This CDR3 region has 15 residues. CDR3 amino acids: CASTPRGVKAGELFF. DNA for the CDR3: TGTGCCAGCACCCCGAGGGGAGTAAAGGCCGGGGAGCTGTTTTTT.

The chain employs TRBV6-1 and TRBJ2-2; 8 nucleotides agree with TRBD1. Germline assignment: CDR1 MNHNS and CDR2 SASEGT. The CDR3 is 15 amino acids. V lost 6 bases, J lost 10 bases, and 13 bases stayed unmatched. CDR3 nucleotides: TGTGCCAGCAGGGGCTCTCCGGGACAGGTGATGGAGCTGTTTTTT. This gives the protein CASRGSPGQVMELFF.

This clone appeared a few times. CDR3 region: CASSKTSGIYNEQFF. Here the CDR3 DNA reads TGCGCCAGCAGCAAGACTAGCGGAATTTACAATGAGCAGTTCTTC. The rearrangement uses TRBV5-1 and TRBJ2-1, with 9 bases aligning to TRBD2. J gave up 4 bases and V 4 bases, and 6 bases lay outside the gene matches. Germline V gene data show CDR1 as SGHRS and CDR2 as YFSETQ. The CDR3 is 15 residues long.

As to this clone: At one end the junction does not follow the germline gene, possibly because of a read error. V and J are TRBV6-5 and TRBJ2-7; D is uncertain. Germline V gives CDR1 MNHEY, CDR2 SVGAGI. This CDR3 is 14 amino acids long. The chain's CDR3 is CASSSPTVSNEQYF. As DNA, the CDR3 is TGTGCCAGCAGTTCACCAACCGTCTCCAACGAGCAGTACTTC.

This clone has only a few counts. The chain couples TRBV11-2 to TRBJ2-7, with TRBD2 matching over 7 bases. V trimming: 3 bases; J trimming: 3 bases; junction bases outside the gene matches: 8. The CDR3 has 15 amino acids. The germline gives CDR1 SGHAT, CDR2 FQNNGV. In DNA form, the CDR3 reads TGTGCCAGCAGCTTCAAGAAATTAGCGGGCTACGAGCAGTACTTC. This sequence encodes CASSFKKLAGYEQYF. Combining the CDR3 with reference TRBV11-2 and TRBJ2-7 gives the whole variable domain EAGVAQSPRYKIIEKRQSVAFWCNPISGHATLYWYQQILGQGPKLLIQFQNNGVVDDSQLPKDRFSAERLKGVDSTLKIQPAKLEDSAVYLCASSFKKLAGYEQYFGPGTRLTVT.

V and J are TRBV29-1 and TRBJ2-5; D perhaps matches TRBD1 (6 bases). V lost 6 bases to trimming and J lost 1 base, with 18 bases between them. This CDR3 region has 15 residues. The germline gives CDR1 SQVTM, CDR2 ANQGSEA. CDR3 loop: CSVARDRPPQETQYF. The CDR3 DNA reads as TGCAGCGTCGCAAGAGACAGGCCCCCCCAAGAGACCCAGTACTTC.

The chain is built from TRBV28 and TRBJ1-2; 9 nucleotides match TRBD1. Unmatched junction bases numbered 17, after V lost 4 bases and J lost 8 bases. The germline V gene has CDR1 MDHEN and CDR2 SYDVKM. The CDR3 totals 17 residues. The DNA of the CDR3 is TGTGCCAGCAGTTCAACATCGGCCTGGGACAGGGCATACGGCTACACCTTC. This translates into CASSSTSAWDRAYGYTF.

The chain employs TRBV28 and TRBJ1-1; D is unresolved. Trimming removed 5 bases at V and 1 base at J, with 14 bases between. The CDR3 loop spans 15 amino acids. Germline CDR1 MDHEN, CDR2 SYDVKM. This CDR3 reads CASSPSRGRNTEAFF. The CDR3 DNA follows: TGTGCCAGCAGTCCCTCCCGAGGCAGGAACACTGAAGCTTTCTTT.

There are a few counts of this clone. The V call is TRBV28, the J call TRBJ1-5; D remains ambiguous. The CDR3 covers 13 residues. CDR1 MDHEN and CDR2 SYDVKM come from the germline V gene. The V gene lost 5 bases and the J gene lost 6 bases, with 11 bases spanning the gap. This chain's CDR3 is CASSPDRRQPQHF. The CDR3 coding sequence is TGTGCCAGCAGTCCAGACCGGCGTCAGCCCCAGCATTTT.

The gene calls are TRBV7-9 and TRBJ1-1, with 7 bases aligning to TRBD1. V trimming: 11 bases; J trimming: 3 bases; junction bases outside the gene matches: 6. CDR3 length equals 12 residues. CDR1 is SEHNR and CDR2 is FQNEAQ in the germline V gene (reference sequence). The CDR3 reads CASRGRDTEAFF. CDR3 nucleotide sequence: TGTGCCTCCAGGGGGAGGGACACTGAAGCTTTCTTT.

The chain is built from TRBV5-5 and TRBJ1-2; no firm D call. V gave up 0 bases and J gave up 1 base, with 4 bases separating them. Germline CDR1 is SGHKS and CDR2 is YYEKEE (reference sequence). The CDR3 consists of 13 residues. The CDR3 spells CASSLADNYGYTF. The CDR3 nucleotides are TGTGCCAGCAGCTTGGCCGATAACTATGGCTACACCTTC.

V gene TRBV7-8 combines with J gene TRBJ1-5; D gene unclear. V lost 2 bases, J lost 0 bases, and 8 bases lay in between. The CDR3 runs to 15 residues. CDR1 and CDR2 (germline): SGHVS, FQNEAQ. The CDR3, as DNA: TGTGCCAGCAGCTTACAGACGAATAGCAATCAGCCCCAGCATTTT. Translating it yields CASSLQTNSNQPQHF.

V usage is TRBV4-3 and J usage is TRBJ1-4; tentatively, D is TRBD1 (6 bases). The CDR3 consists of 16 residues. V was pared by 5 bases and J by 1 base, with 14 bases between. CDR1 and CDR2 (germline): LGHNA, YSLEER. CDR3 amino acids: CASSLSLQGTNEKLFF. The CDR3, as DNA: TGCGCCAGCAGCTTATCTTTACAGGGAACTAATGAAAAACTGTTTTTT.

This clone was seen a few times. This chain uses TRBV18 with TRBJ2-7; D is possibly TRBD1 (6 bases). CDR1 is KGHSH, CDR2 LQKENI, per germline. The CDR3 is made up of 13 amino acids. Trimming shortened V by 6 bases and J by 2 bases, and 11 bases separated the two germline ends. CDR3 loop: CASSDRKAYEQYF. Here the CDR3 DNA reads TGTGCCAGCTCGGACAGAAAAGCCTACGAGCAGTACTTC.

The chain employs TRBV4-1 and TRBJ2-1; the match to TRBD2 covers 7 bases. This CDR3 has 17 amino acids. Germline trimming cut 2 bases from V and 0 bases from J; bases unmatched to any gene: 7. Germline V CDR1 and CDR2: MGHRA, YSYEKL. In DNA form, the CDR3 reads TGCGCCAGCAGCCAACCTCTACTAGCGAGCTCCTACAATGAGCAGTTCTTC. It is translated as CASSQPLLASSYNEQFF.

V usage is TRBV7-2 and J usage is TRBJ2-1; 7 positions agree with TRBD2. J gave up 8 bases and V 5 bases, and 12 bases lay outside the gene matches. The CDR3 extends over 15 amino acids. Germline CDR1 SGHTA, CDR2 FQGNSA. CDR3 DNA sequence: TGTGCCAGCAGCCCCCGGGCGACTAGCTGGGATGAGCAGTTCTTC. Its translation is CASSPRATSWDEQFF.

The chain is built from TRBV9 and TRBJ2-1; the D call may be TRBD1 or TRBD2 (5 bases each). Germline CDR1 SGDLS, CDR2 YYNGEE. V was pared by 0 bases and J by 1 base, with 11 bases between. CDR3 length: 16 amino acids. The chain's CDR3 is CASSVVDGASYNEQFF. The CDR3 DNA reads TGTGCCAGCAGCGTAGTCGACGGGGCGTCCTACAATGAGCAGTTCTTC.

This clone has a single count. This sequence joins TRBV5-1 and TRBJ1-5; D not certain. Germline loops: CDR1 SGHRS, CDR2 YFSETQ. The CDR3 extends over 16 amino acids. Trimming shortened V by 0 bases and J by 2 bases, and 12 bases separated the two germline ends. DNA of the CDR3: TGCGCCAGCAGCTTGGGTGGCAGTCCAGGCAATCAGCCCCAGCATTTT. It translates to CASSLGGSPGNQPQHF.

The V and J genes are TRBV4-1 and TRBJ1-2; D is undetermined. Germline CDR1 is MGHRA and CDR2 is YSYEKL. V lost 0 bases, J lost 8 bases, and 10 bases lay in between. There are 13 residues in the CDR3. In nucleotides, the CDR3 is TGCGCCAGCAGCCAAGATGTAGTAAGGGGCTACACCTTC. This translates into CASSQDVVRGYTF.

The J gene is TRBJ2-2, the V gene TRBV28, with a tentative D call TRBD2 (6 bases). V was cut by 8 bases and J by 7 bases, with 17 bases left in between. CDR1 is MDHEN and CDR2 is SYDVKM in the germline V gene. The CDR3 totals 14 residues. The CDR3 nucleotides are TGTGCCAGCGGTGAAGCGGGTACGGGCGGGGAGCTGTTTTTT. This codes for CASGEAGTGGELFF.